One sample yielded the 14 T cell receptor beta chains listed below, sequenced in a study of OX40 agonist ivuxolimab in advanced cancers. The data were produced by immunoSEQ multiplex PCR, yet TCRdb's version contains in-frame clones alone and is incomplete. The repertoire holds about 70,000 clones, with approximately 88% as singletons. The sample in question was CD4+ or CD8+ T cells sorted from blood, obtained in a trial of the OX40 agonist ivuxolimab. The receptors come from an adult with an advanced solid tumor such as melanoma, head and neck, liver or kidney cancer.

The rearrangement uses TRBV6-5 and TRBJ1-4; D perhaps matches TRBD1 (5 bases). There are 14 residues in the CDR3. CDR1 is MNHEY and CDR2 is SVGAGI in the germline V gene. Deletions cut 6 bases from V and 7 bases from J, with 15 bases between. The CDR3 nucleotides are TGTGCCAGCAGGCATCCGGGGCTCAGTGAAAAACTGTTTTTT. Its protein is CASRHPGLSEKLFF.

The rearrangement joins TRBV5-1 to TRBJ2-3; 11 bases align to TRBD2. Germline loops: CDR1 SGHRS, CDR2 YFSETQ. The CDR3 has 15 amino acids. With V trimmed by 4 bases and J by 2 bases, 3 bases remained unmatched. The CDR3 here is CASSTSGRPTDTQYF. CDR3 DNA: TGCGCCAGCAGCACTAGCGGGAGACCCACAGATACGCAGTATTTT.

The genes are TRBV7-8 and TRBJ2-1; no reliable D call. The length of the CDR3 is 14 residues. Germline values: CDR1 SGHVS, CDR2 FQNEAQ. The V gene lost 3 bases and the J gene lost 9 bases, with 15 bases spanning the gap. The CDR3 DNA sequence: TGTGCCAGCAGCTTTGCGGAACACCCCGGTGAGCAGTTCTTC. Protein: CASSFAEHPGEQFF.

The chain links TRBV6-1 to TRBJ1-4; D remains ambiguous. The V gene lost 0 bases and the J gene lost 0 bases, with 11 bases spanning the gap. Germline V CDR1 and CDR2: MNHNS, SASEGT. CDR3 size: 17 residues. Here the CDR3 reads CASSEALRFSTNEKLFF. CDR3 sequence (DNA): TGTGCCAGCAGTGAAGCTTTGCGGTTTTCAACTAATGAAAAACTGTTTTTT.

The genes are TRBV11-2 and TRBJ2-5; D remains ambiguous. This CDR3 has 15 amino acids. Trimming removed 6 bases from V and 4 bases from J, with 18 bases in between. Germline assignment: CDR1 SGHAT and CDR2 FQNNGV. This CDR3 reads CASSRTSVAPETQYF. The CDR3 DNA is TGTGCCAGCAGTCGGACGTCCGTGGCCCCAGAGACCCAGTACTTC.

This chain links TRBV4-1 with TRBJ2-5; 7 bases map to TRBD1. With V trimmed by 4 bases and J by 3 bases, 8 bases remained unmatched. CDR3 length: 15 amino acids. CDR1 and CDR2 from the germline V gene are MGHRA and YSYEKL. CDR3 sequence (DNA): TGCGCCAGCAGCCCTCGACAGGGTCGGGAAGAGACCCAGTACTTC. Translation gives CASSPRQGREETQYF.

The chain has TRBV11-3 and TRBJ2-2, with 7 bases that match TRBD1. V lost 3 bases, J lost 0 bases, and 1 base stayed unmatched. Germline assignment: CDR1 SGHNT and CDR2 YENEEA. This CDR3 has 15 residues. CDR3 bases: TGTGCCAGCAGCTTCGACAGGGCGAACACCGGGGAGCTGTTTTTT. Translating it yields CASSFDRANTGELFF.

The CDR3 bases are TGTGCCAGCAGGTCAGGGTTCGGGGGCACAGATACGCAGTATTTT. Protein product: CASRSGFGGTDTQYF. The chain is built from TRBV2 and TRBJ2-3; D may match TRBD1 or TRBD2 (5 bases each). The CDR3 consists of 15 residues. Germline CDR1 is SNHLY and CDR2 is FYNNEI. Trimming took off 6 bases at V and 1 base at J, with 14 bases between the two ends.

In DNA, the CDR3 is TGTGCCAGCAGCTTAGGCTACACGGACCTCTCCGAGCAGTACTTC. The encoded protein is CASSLGYTDLSEQYF. The chain carries TRBV13 and TRBJ2-7; D call uncertain. CDR1 is PRHDT, CDR2 FYEKMQ, per germline (reference sequence). V lost 0 bases, J lost 6 bases, and 15 bases lay in between. This CDR3 region has 15 residues.

The chain carries TRBV7-9 and TRBJ2-5; no clear D. The tail of the sequence fits TRBJ2-7 better, so the J call may be wrong. Per germline, CDR1 SEHNR and CDR2 FQNEAQ (reference sequence). The CDR3 length is 13 residues. CDR3 sequence: CASSSPPGYEQYF. As DNA, the CDR3 is TGTGCCAGCAGCTCCCCCCCAGGCTACGAGCAGTACTTC.

The V gene is TRBV5-6, the J gene TRBJ2-2; D unclear. Germline assignment: CDR1 SGHDT and CDR2 YYEEEE. The CDR3 extends over 16 amino acids. V lost 0 bases and J lost 0, with 9 bases in between. For the CDR3, the DNA is TGTGCCAGCAGCTTGGCGCAGGCCCCGAACACCGGGGAGCTGTTTTTT. Protein product: CASSLAQAPNTGELFF.

The chain carries TRBV27 and TRBJ1-5; D is ambiguous. Germline CDR1 and CDR2: MNHEY and SMNVEV (reference sequence). Trimming took off 3 bases at V and 0 bases at J, with 9 bases between the two ends. This CDR3 is 15 amino acids long. This CDR3 reads CASSFRQSSNQPQHF. The CDR3 nucleotides read TGTGCCAGCAGTTTCCGCCAGAGTAGCAATCAGCCCCAGCATTTT.

The chain links TRBV7-8 to TRBJ2-3; TRBD2 is a possible D gene (5 bases). Germline V gene sequence: CDR1 SGHVS, CDR2 FQNEAQ. The CDR3 runs to 19 residues. V lost 2 bases, J lost 1 base, and 22 bases lay in between. This CDR3 is CASSLLQRVEPPRTDTQYF. In DNA, the CDR3 is TGTGCCAGCAGCTTACTGCAGAGGGTGGAACCCCCCCGCACAGATACGCAGTATTTT.

The rearrangement uses TRBV5-1 and TRBJ2-1; 7 bases map to TRBD2. Germline CDR1 reads SGHRS; CDR2 reads YFSETQ. Trimming cost V 9 bases and J 0 bases; bases outside gene matches: 3. The CDR3 extends over 13 amino acids. CDR3 DNA sequence: TGCGCCACCTCGGGGGGCTCCTACAATGAGCAGTTCTTC. Translating it yields CATSGGSYNEQFF.